Given below is one TCR beta chain in context. These data belong to a study of blood T cell repertoires in COVID-19. Libraries were prepared by immunoSEQ multiplex PCR; TCRdb keeps only in-frame clonotypes and omits some of them. The data hold 200,000 to 250,000 clones, with 81% observed a single time. Trimming stripped 6 bases from V and 6 bases from J, with 9 bases between. From germline, CDR1 is MDHEN and CDR2 SYDVKM. The CDR3 has 12 amino acids. The rearrangement joins TRBV28 to TRBJ1-5; D is unresolved. Sequencing was performed on PBMCs or T cells enriched from blood (not recorded which). The TCR sequence derives from a woman in her forties or fifties with acute COVID-19. CDR3 sequence reads: CASSDTVQPQHF. CDR3 bases: TGTGCCAGCAGCGACACGGTTCAGCCCCAGCATTTT.